These 3 T cell receptor beta chains came from one sample sequenced in a study of Ad26.COV2.S vaccination and SARS-CoV-2 variants. Profiling relied on immunoSEQ multiplex PCR, and the TCRdb table lists in-frame clones only, not all of them. This sample has roughly 680,000 clones, with about 89% found just once. As to treatment: around 19 received Ad26.COV2.S at low or high dose, single or two shots; roughly five received placebo; per-sample allocation not given. Samples came from day 63 after the first vaccine or placebo injection. The specimen comprised peripheral blood, sampled in a trial of Ad26.COV2.S vaccine versus placebo. These receptors were obtained from a person aged 18-65 years who received the Ad26.COV2.S COVID-19 vaccine or a placebo.

This chain uses TRBV20-1 with TRBJ2-7; a possible D gene is TRBD1 (5 bases). This CDR3 contains 12 residues. Germline V gives CDR1 DFQATT, CDR2 SNEGSKA (reference sequence). V shed 3 bases and J shed 5 bases, with 11 bases lying between them. CDR3 amino acids: CSASGQGNEQYF. The CDR3 bases are TGCAGTGCTAGTGGTCAGGGCAACGAGCAGTACTTC.

In this sample, this clone turned up once. The rearrangement links TRBV19 to TRBJ2-5; perhaps TRBD1 as D (5 bases). Germline loops: CDR1 LNHDA, CDR2 SQIVND (reference sequence). Trimming shortened V by 5 bases and J by 2 bases, and 12 bases separated the two germline ends. The length of the CDR3 is 14 residues. The CDR3 is CASSDRAGQETQYF. CDR3 nucleotide sequence: TGTGCCAGTAGTGACCGGGCAGGGCAAGAGACCCAGTACTTC.

The genes are TRBV11-3 and TRBJ2-6; D is ambiguous. Germline V gene sequence: CDR1 SGHNT, CDR2 YENEEA. V dropped 4 bases and J dropped 2 bases, with 24 bases sitting between them. CDR3 length equals 20 residues. In DNA, the CDR3 is TGTGCCAGCAGCTCAGAAATCAACTACCAAGACAATCCTGGGGCCAACGTCCTGACTTTC. The encoded protein is CASSSEINYQDNPGANVLTF.